These 18 T cell receptor beta chains were all obtained from the same sample, sequenced in a study of T cell repertoires in cytomegalovirus infection. TCRdb passed the reads through MiXCR, listing each CDR3 protein once. The repertoire holds about 600,000 distinct CDR3 sequences, approximately 25% seen once, with 8% in the top ten. The sample taken for sequencing was CD8+ T cells from PBMCs. The receptor source for this set is a human donor in good health (CMV status not recorded). Some clones in this sample may be carry-over from other donors' samples.

Many counts were recorded for this clonotype. This chain connects TRBV6-4 to TRBJ1-2, with 7 positions matching TRBD1. Germline V gene data show CDR1 as MRHNA and CDR2 as SNTAGT. The CDR3 is 16 residues long. V lost 0 bases and J lost 3; bases outside the gene matches: 7. CDR3 sequence reads: CASSDSEQGNDYGYTF. The DNA for the CDR3 is TGTGCCAGCAGTGACTCCGAACAGGGGAACGACTATGGCTACACCTTC.

This clonotype was detected many times. This rearrangement joins TRBV7-6 to TRBJ1-1, with TRBD1 matching over 7 bases. Germline assignment: CDR1 SGHVS and CDR2 FNYEAQ. J was trimmed by 11 bases and V by 3 bases; bases with no gene match: 9. This CDR3 contains 13 residues. This CDR3 reads CASSFIQGGDAFF. For the CDR3, the DNA is TGTGCCAGCAGCTTCATACAAGGGGGCGACGCTTTCTTT.

This clonotype was seen a handful of times. The chain couples TRBV6-5 to TRBJ1-1; 7 bases match TRBD1. The CDR3 length is 14 residues. CDR1 is MNHEY and CDR2 is SVGAGI in the germline V gene. J lost 6 bases, V lost 7 bases, and 11 bases had no gene match. DNA for the CDR3: TGTGCCAGCACTCCGTCGATAGGGACAGCTGAAGCTTTCTTT. Translated: CASTPSIGTAEAFF.

This clonotype was detected many times. This chain joins TRBV7-6 and TRBJ2-1; no firm D call. Trimming left V 5 bases short and J 6 bases short, with 14 bases between. The CDR3 has 14 residues. Germline-derived CDR1 and CDR2 are SGHVS and FNYEAQ. The CDR3 DNA reads as TGTGCCAGCAGCGCAGGAGATTTCCCCAATGAGCAGTTCTTC. This sequence encodes CASSAGDFPNEQFF.

In its sample, this clonotype was seen a few times. The V gene is TRBV2, the J gene TRBJ2-7; the D gene is possibly TRBD2 (5 bases). The CDR3 loop spans 15 amino acids. Germline lookup yields CDR1 SNHLY and CDR2 FYNNEI. V dropped 9 bases and J dropped 0 bases, with 18 bases sitting between them. The CDR3 DNA sequence: TGTGCCAGTGATTCTAGGGAGCCGTCCTCCTACGAGCAGTACGTC. Translation: CASDSREPSSYEQYV.

This clonotype occurred many times. The chain combines TRBV7-6 with TRBJ1-1; possibly TRBD1 for D (5 bases). The V gene's germline CDR1 is SGHVS and CDR2 FNYEAQ. V dropped 5 bases and J dropped 1 base, with 11 bases sitting between them. This CDR3 region has 14 residues. The CDR3 region has the DNA TGTGCCAGCAGCGTACGGGGGAAGAACACTGAAGCTTTCTTT. Protein product: CASSVRGKNTEAFF.

The V gene is TRBV5-5, the J gene TRBJ2-7; tentative D call: TRBD1 (5 bases). The CDR3 has 15 amino acids. V lost 2 bases, J lost 4 bases, and 16 bases lay in between. Germline CDR1 reads SGHKS; CDR2 reads YYEKEE (reference sequence). The DNA of the CDR3 is TGTGCCAGCAGCTTAGGACATGAGCAGGGATACGAGCAGTACGTC. This encodes CASSLGHEQGYEQYV.

As to this clonotype: This may come from a read error, since a much larger clone is one base off. No conserved phenylalanine or tryptophan is present at the end of the CDR3, so a read error is the likely explanation. The chain couples TRBV27 to TRBJ2-1, with 10 bases that match TRBD2. The CDR3 is made up of 13 amino acids. Per germline, CDR1 MNHEY and CDR2 SMNVEV (reference sequence). Losses at the gene ends were 8 bases for V and 4 bases for J; bases not matched to a gene: 2. CDR3 in amino acids: CASGLAAYNEQFL. CDR3 bases: TGTGCCAGCGGACTAGCGGCTTACAATGAGCAGTTCTTA.

This clonotype has a handful of counts. This chain joins TRBV20-1 and TRBJ2-7; D is uncertain. Trimming cost V 5 bases and J 0 bases, with 14 bases left between them. This CDR3 region has 14 residues. Per germline, CDR1 DFQATT and CDR2 SNEGSKA (reference sequence). The CDR3 bases are TGCAGTGCTCAAGACCGGGCAGACTCCTACGAGCAGTACTTC. Encoded protein: CSAQDRADSYEQYF.

The chain couples TRBV12-3 or TRBV12-4 to TRBJ2-5; D remains ambiguous. The V end was cut by 1 base, the J end by 5 bases, with 5 bases between. This CDR3 has 12 amino acids. CDR3 residues: CASSLEDETQYF. The CDR3 region has the DNA TGTGCCAGCAGTTTAGAGGACGAGACCCAGTACTTC.

The chain has TRBV10-3 and TRBJ2-3; D is perhaps TRBD1 (5 bases). The germline V and J ends were trimmed by 10 bases and 6 bases, with 14 bases remaining between them. Germline V CDR1 and CDR2: ENHRY, SYGVKD. The CDR3 has 12 amino acids. CDR3: CASIGAGDTQYF. In DNA form, the CDR3 reads TGTGCCAGCATAGGGGCCGGGGATACGCAGTATTTT.

The chain links TRBV20-1 to TRBJ2-1, with 9 bases fitting TRBD1. With V trimmed by 5 bases and J by 9 bases, 20 bases remained unmatched. The germline gives CDR1 DFQATT, CDR2 SNEGSKA (reference sequence). The CDR3 extends over 17 amino acids. For the CDR3, the DNA is TGCAGTGCTCCCGGGACAGGGTTAGGGGTAAGAAAAAGTGAGCAGTTCTTC. This sequence encodes CSAPGTGLGVRKSEQFF.

V and J are TRBV27 and TRBJ2-1, with TRBD1 matching over 7 bases. Germline lookup yields CDR1 MNHEY and CDR2 SMNVEV (reference sequence). The CDR3 length is 16 residues. Trimming at V came to 3 bases and at J to 0 bases, leaving 5 bases not matched to a gene. CDR3 protein: CASSFRGISSYNEQFF. DNA for the CDR3: TGTGCCAGCAGTTTCAGGGGGATAAGCTCCTACAATGAGCAGTTCTTC.

About this clonotype: This may be a read error, as it is one base from a much larger clone. The rearrangement joins TRBV7-4 to TRBJ2-5; TRBD1 agrees at 7 bases. This CDR3 spans 16 amino acids. With 4 bases clipped from V and 7 bases from J, the junction kept 15 bases outside the gene matches. CDR1 is SGHVT and CDR2 is SQSDAQ in the germline V gene. CDR3 nucleotide sequence: TGTGCCAGCAGCTACCTAGAAAGGACAGGCGAGGGGACCCAGTACTTC. The encoded protein is CASSYLERTGEGTQYF. The whole variable domain, remainder taken from reference TRBV7-4 and TRBJ2-5, is GAGVSQSPRYKVAKRGRDVALRCDSISGHVTLYWYRQTLGQGSEVLTYSQSDAQRDKSGRPSGRFSAERPERSVSTLKIQRTEQGDSAVYLCASSYLERTGEGTQYFGPGTRLLVL.

This rearrangement joins TRBV29-1 to TRBJ1-1, with D unclear. Trimming removed 5 bases at V and 7 bases at J, with 11 bases between. Germline V gene sequence: CDR1 SQVTM, CDR2 ANQGSEA. CDR3 size: 11 residues. In DNA, the CDR3 is TGCAGCGTTCCATGGGGAGGTGAAGCTTTCTTT. Its translation is CSVPWGGEAFF.

As regards this clonotype: Germline and junction disagree at one end, which may indicate a read error. The rearrangement links TRBV5-6 to TRBJ1-1; D unclear. CDR1 is SGHDT and CDR2 is YYEEEE in the germline V gene. The CDR3 sequence is 14 residues long. The CDR3 spells CAISLGGPNTEAFF. The CDR3 nucleotides are TGTGCCATCAGCTTGGGTGGTCCGAACACTGAAGCTTTCTTT. Based on the CDR3 plus reference TRBV5-6 and TRBJ1-1, the full variable domain is DAGVTQSPTHLIKTRGQQVTLRCSPKSGHDTVSWYQQALGQGPQFIFQYYEEEERQRGNFPDRFSGHQFPNYSSELNVNALLLGDSALYLCAISLGGPNTEAFFGQGTRLTVV.

The V gene is TRBV4-2, the J gene TRBJ1-1; the D is unclear. Trimming took 0 bases from V and 1 from J, leaving 12 bases between them. Per the germline V gene, CDR1 is LGHNA and CDR2 is YNFKEQ. The CDR3 consists of 16 residues. The CDR3 nucleotides read TGTGCCAGCAGCCAAGATTGGGAGGGAGGGAACACTGAAGCTTTCTTT. This codes for CASSQDWEGGNTEAFF.

This clonotype has only one observation. A much larger clonotype is one base distant, so this may be a read error. V usage is TRBV11-2 and J usage is TRBJ2-1, with TRBD2 identical over 9 bases. Germline V gives CDR1 SGHAT, CDR2 FQNNGV. The CDR3 sequence is 15 residues long. This chain's CDR3 is CANSLETSGYNEQFF. Written as DNA, the CDR3 is TGTGCCAACAGCTTAGAGACTAGCGGCTACAATGAGCAGTTCTTC.